Shown below are 32 T cell receptor beta chains from a single sample sequenced in a study of T cells in Graves' hyperthyroidism and ophthalmopathy. TCR beta CDR3 regions were amplified from RNA. First-round RT-PCR with HTBI primers amplified the TCR CDR3 region. TCRdb reprocessed the multiplex PCR reads via MiXCR and lists one record per CDR3 protein. In the table there are approximately 380,000 distinct CDR3 sequences, more than 13% of which are singletons. Sequencing was performed on blood. Receptors originate from a man in his fifties or sixties with Graves' ophthalmopathy.

This clonotype has just a few counts. The chain combines TRBV9 with TRBJ2-3; 7 bases map to TRBD2. Germline assignment: CDR1 SGDLS and CDR2 YYNGEE. The CDR3 sequence is 15 residues long. V was clipped by 4 bases and J by 2 bases; unmatched bases: 7. The DNA for the CDR3 is TGTGCCAGCAGCCGAGCAGCGGGATTCACAGATACGCAGTATTTT. Translating it yields CASSRAAGFTDTQYF.

This clonotype was seen repeatedly, ten times or more. This chain connects TRBV20-1 to TRBJ2-7; TRBD2 might be the D (6 bases). V was shortened by 3 bases and J by 0 bases, with 9 bases between the two germline ends. The CDR3 has 13 amino acids. CDR1 is DFQATT and CDR2 is SNEGSKA in the germline V gene (reference sequence). The CDR3 sequence is CSASGGSSYEQYF. The CDR3, as DNA: TGCAGTGCTAGCGGAGGGAGCTCCTACGAGCAGTACTTC.

This clonotype has a count of ten or more. This could be a read error, since a much larger clone is one nucleotide away. CDR3 protein: CASSSIDTQYF. The CDR3 region has the DNA TGTGCCAGCAGCTCCATAGATACGCAGTATTTT. The rearrangement joins TRBV7-9 to TRBJ2-3; D remains ambiguous. This CDR3 spans 11 amino acids. Trimming removed 4 bases at V and 5 bases at J, with 4 bases between. Germline V gene data show CDR1 as SEHNR and CDR2 as FQNEAQ (reference sequence).

The rearrangement uses TRBV5-1 and TRBJ1-5, with D hard to call. Germline V gives CDR1 SGHRS, CDR2 YFSETQ. The CDR3 consists of 14 residues. V shed 0 bases and J shed 3 bases, with 7 bases lying between them. The CDR3 here is CASSLAGDNQPQHF. CDR3 nucleotides: TGCGCCAGCAGCTTGGCCGGGGACAATCAGCCCCAGCATTTT.

With respect to this clonotype: A much larger clone sits a single nucleotide away, making a read error possible. The chain combines TRBV3-1 with TRBJ2-5; D is uncertain. The CDR3 has 14 residues. The germline V gene encodes CDR1 LGHDT and CDR2 YNNKEL (reference sequence). Here the CDR3 DNA reads TGTGCCAGCGGCCAAGATCTTGCGTCGGGGACCCAGTACTTC. Protein: CASGQDLASGTQYF.

Ten or more counts support this clonotype. The chain recombines TRBV3-1 with TRBJ1-5; D is undetermined. Germline CDR1 and CDR2: LGHDT and YNNKEL (reference sequence). The CDR3 contains 15 residues. V was cut by 0 bases and J by 2 bases, with 8 bases left in between. CDR3 sequence (DNA): TGTGCCAGCAGCCAAGAAGGGATAGGCAATCAGCCCCAGCATTTT. Its translation is CASSQEGIGNQPQHF.

This clonotype was observed a single time. The V gene is TRBV5-6, the J gene TRBJ1-1; possible D gene TRBD1, 6 bases. Trimming shortened V by 4 bases and J by 1 base, and 11 bases separated the two germline ends. This CDR3 is 14 amino acids long. Germline CDR1 and CDR2: SGHDT and YYEEEE. Written as DNA, the CDR3 is TGTGCCAGCAGCCGAGGGGGGAAGAACACTGAAGCTTTCTTT. Translation: CASSRGGKNTEAFF. Using reference TRBV5-6 and TRBJ1-1 for the parts outside the CDR3, the full variable domain is DAGVTQSPTHLIKTRGQQVTLRCSPKSGHDTVSWYQQALGQGPQFIFQYYEEEERQRGNFPDRFSGHQFPNYSSELNVNALLLGDSALYLCASSRGGKNTEAFFGQGTRLTVV.

This chain connects TRBV7-2 to TRBJ2-3, with 10 bases that match TRBD2. The CDR3 has 15 amino acids. Germline CDR1 is SGHTA and CDR2 is FQGNSA. V was pared by 4 bases and J by 5 bases, with 6 bases of the junction left unmatched. The CDR3, as DNA: TGTGCCAGCAGCTCGCTAGCGGGAGAGGGAGATACGCAGTATTTT. Translated: CASSSLAGEGDTQYF.

This clonotype was found many times. J is TRBJ2-3 and V is TRBV6-1; 9 bases map to TRBD2. The V and J ends lost 10 bases and 4 bases, in that order; junction bases with no gene match: 12. CDR1 is MNHNS and CDR2 is SASEGT in the germline V gene. The CDR3 length is 15 residues. In DNA form, the CDR3 reads TGTGCCACATCCCATAGCGGGAGTCGATCAGATACGCAGTATTTT. Translated, it gives CATSHSGSRSDTQYF.

This clonotype was recorded at least ten times. J is TRBJ2-1 and V is TRBV3-1, with D maybe TRBD2 (5 bases). Trimming took 6 bases from V and 9 from J, leaving 9 bases between them. The germline CDR1 and CDR2 sequences are LGHDT and YNNKEL (reference sequence). The CDR3 runs 11 residues. As DNA, the CDR3 is TGTGCCAGCAGTAGCGCCGGTGAGCAGTTCTTC. This translates into CASSSAGEQFF.

This clonotype showed up many times. The chain recombines TRBV2 with TRBJ2-7; 8 bases map to TRBD1. CDR3 length: 13 residues. The trim removed 8 bases at V and 3 bases at J, leaving 6 bases unmatched. Germline V gives CDR1 SNHLY, CDR2 FYNNEI. The CDR3 region has the DNA TGTGCCAGCGGGGGACAGGCGAACTACGAGCAGTACTTC. Protein: CASGGQANYEQYF.

This clonotype was counted ten times or more. This chain joins TRBV18 and TRBJ1-1; D gene ambiguous. Germline CDR1 reads KGHSH; CDR2 reads LQKENI. Trimming took 3 bases from V and 5 from J, leaving 13 bases between them. The CDR3 sequence is 14 residues long. CDR3 DNA sequence: TGTGCCAGCTCACCCACGACACGCAAGACTGAAGCTTTCTTT. Translating it yields CASSPTTRKTEAFF.

At least ten counts were recorded for this clonotype. This chain uses TRBV18 with TRBJ2-2, with 8 bases lining up with TRBD1. Trimming took 0 bases from V and 5 from J; bases not matched to a gene: 2. CDR3 length: 15 amino acids. In germline, CDR1 is KGHSH, CDR2 LQKENI. The CDR3 bases are TGTGCCAGCTCACCACCTCGACAGGGGACCGGGGAGCTGTTTTTT. Translated, it gives CASSPPRQGTGELFF.

This clonotype has at least ten counts. The chain is built from TRBV20-1 and TRBJ2-3; a possible D gene is TRBD1 (6 bases). Trimming cost V 0 bases and J 6 bases, with 16 bases left between them. The CDR3 length is 15 residues. Germline CDR1 is DFQATT and CDR2 is SNEGSKA (reference sequence). The CDR3 is CSARDRGLGRDTQYF. In DNA form, the CDR3 reads TGCAGTGCTAGAGATAGGGGGTTAGGACGTGATACGCAGTATTTT.

This clonotype came up many times. The chain is built from TRBV11-3 and TRBJ2-7, with D maybe TRBD2 (6 bases). The CDR3 runs to 13 residues. V shed 1 base and J shed 6 bases, with 10 bases lying between them. Germline V lookup: CDR1 SGHNT, CDR2 YENEEA. The CDR3 spells CASSLVRELEQYF. CDR3 bases: TGTGCCAGCAGCTTAGTACGGGAGCTCGAGCAGTACTTC.

V and J are TRBV5-1 and TRBJ1-2, with 11 bases aligning to TRBD1. Germline V gene sequence: CDR1 SGHRS, CDR2 YFSETQ. The CDR3 is 17 residues long. The V and J ends lost 3 bases and 7 bases, in that order; junction bases with no gene match: 14. This chain's CDR3 is CASSSKDRGPHSSGYTF. CDR3 in DNA: TGCGCCAGCAGCTCGAAGGACAGGGGGCCGCATTCTAGTGGCTACACCTTC.

This clonotype was found many times. V gene TRBV12-3 or TRBV12-4 combines with J gene TRBJ2-4; D is perhaps TRBD1 (6 bases). Trimming cost V 3 bases and J 5 bases, with 14 bases left between them. The CDR3 has 15 residues. Here the CDR3 DNA reads TGTGCCAGCAGTTTCGATCAGGGGAGCCAAAACATTCAGTACTTC. As protein: CASSFDQGSQNIQYF.

This clonotype was seen more than once but under ten times. This clone may be a read error of a much larger clone one base away. The rearrangement joins TRBV20-1 to TRBJ2-7; D unresolved. Germline V CDR1 and CDR2: DFQATT, SNEGSKA (reference sequence). The CDR3 has 14 residues. Trimming took off 4 bases at V and 2 bases at J, with 15 bases between the two ends. The CDR3 DNA follows: TGCAGTGCTATTCCGCGCCTTCGAGCCTACGAGCAGTACTTC. Translated: CSAIPRLRAYEQYF.

This clonotype was recorded many times. This chain connects TRBV30 to TRBJ2-7; 12 bases agree with TRBD2. The CDR3 loop spans 14 amino acids. In germline, CDR1 is GTSNPN, CDR2 SVGIG (reference sequence). The J segment lost 2 bases and the V segment lost 7 bases, leaving 6 bases of the junction unmatched. DNA of the CDR3: TGTGCCTTAACTAGCGGGAGGCTAACCTACGAGCAGTACTTC. Its translation is CALTSGRLTYEQYF.

This clonotype appeared many times. The chain recombines TRBV7-9 with TRBJ2-7; TRBD1 might be the D (5 bases). The germline V gene encodes CDR1 SEHNR and CDR2 FQNEAQ (reference sequence). V lost 4 bases and J lost 5, with 6 bases in between. This CDR3 has 11 residues. The CDR3 DNA follows: TGTGCCAGCAGCTCGGACAACGAGCAGTACTTC. Protein sequence: CASSSDNEQYF. The full variable domain, its missing parts supplied by reference TRBV7-9 and TRBJ2-7, is DTGVSQNPRHKITKRGQNVTFRCDPISEHNRLYWYRQTLGQGPEFLTYFQNEAQLEKSRLLSDRFSAERPKGSFSTLEIQRTEQGDSAMYLCASSSDNEQYFGPGTRLTVT.

Only a few counts were recorded for this clonotype. The V call is TRBV18, the J call TRBJ2-2; no clear D gene. Germline values: CDR1 KGHSH, CDR2 LQKENI. CDR3 length equals 15 residues. V gave up 0 bases and J gave up 1 base, with 6 bases separating them. CDR3 region: CASSPPGWNTGELFF. The DNA of the CDR3 is TGTGCCAGCTCACCACCAGGTTGGAACACCGGGGAGCTGTTTTTT.

This chain links TRBV5-1 with TRBJ1-1; D is undetermined. CDR1 SGHRS and CDR2 YFSETQ come from the germline V gene. The CDR3 is 13 amino acids. Deletions cut 1 base from V and 7 bases from J, with 11 bases between. The CDR3 bases are TGCGCCAGCAGCTTGACGCAAACCAGTGAAGCTTTCTTT. Protein: CASSLTQTSEAFF.

This clonotype occurred many times. This chain connects TRBV3-1 to TRBJ2-2; D is unclear. The germline gives CDR1 LGHDT, CDR2 YNNKEL (reference sequence). Trimming removed 6 bases from V and 3 bases from J, with 8 bases in between. The CDR3 loop spans 13 amino acids. DNA for the CDR3: TGTGCCAGCAGGCGAAGCGACACCGGGGAGCTGTTTTTT. Translation gives CASRRSDTGELFF.

This clonotype was observed many times. The V gene is TRBV10-3, the J gene TRBJ1-1; unclear D gene. The CDR3 runs 11 residues. Between the trimmed V and J ends, which lost 10 bases and 0 bases, there was a span of 6 bases. Germline V gene sequence: CDR1 ENHRY, CDR2 SYGVKD. The CDR3 coding sequence is TGTGCCACCACAATGAACACTGAAGCTTTCTTT. Protein: CATTMNTEAFF.

A note on this clonotype: Possible read error: a much larger clone is one base away. This chain connects TRBV7-9 to TRBJ1-1; D might be TRBD1 (5 bases). CDR3 length equals 16 residues. The germline V gene has CDR1 SEHNR and CDR2 FQNEAQ (reference sequence). V shed 5 bases and J shed 2 bases, with 18 bases lying between them. CDR3 in DNA: TGTGCCAGCAGCGTCCTGGGGGTTCGGGCAAACACTGAAGCTTTCTTT. The encoded protein is CASSVLGVRANTEAFF.

In its sample, this clonotype was seen many times. The chain joins TRBV10-3 to TRBJ1-1, with no clear D. V dropped 5 bases and J dropped 1 base, with 11 bases sitting between them. CDR3 length: 14 residues. The germline CDR1 and CDR2 sequences are ENHRY and SYGVKD. CDR3 protein: CAISYTSPNTEAFF. Here the CDR3 DNA reads TGTGCCATCAGTTACACGAGTCCGAACACTGAAGCTTTCTTT.

To note about this clonotype: A much larger clone sits a single nucleotide away, making a read error possible. V gene TRBV3-1 combines with J gene TRBJ2-3; 7 nucleotides align to TRBD2. CDR1 LGHDT and CDR2 YNNKEL come from the germline V gene (reference sequence). The CDR3 covers 16 residues. In nucleotides, the CDR3 is TGTGCCAGCGGCCAAGTACTAGCGTCGTGGGTCGATACGCAGTATTTT. Its protein is CASGQVLASWVDTQYF.

This clonotype showed up just a few times. The chain carries TRBV6-1 and TRBJ2-2; D remains ambiguous. CDR3 length equals 14 residues. CDR1 is MNHNS and CDR2 is SASEGT in the germline V gene. V lost 2 bases and J lost 5, with 9 bases in between. The CDR3 reads CASSENLGTGELFF. The CDR3 bases are TGTGCCAGCAGTGAAAACTTGGGAACCGGGGAGCTGTTTTTT.

This clonotype was counted ten times or more. V is TRBV2 and J is TRBJ2-1; D gene ambiguous. The CDR3 contains 17 residues. Germline V gene sequence: CDR1 SNHLY, CDR2 FYNNEI. Deletions cut 1 base from V and 0 bases from J, with 13 bases between. In DNA, the CDR3 is TGTGCCAGCAGTGAAGGAATGAGAAGTTTCTCCTACAATGAGCAGTTCTTC. Its protein is CASSEGMRSFSYNEQFF.

The chain has TRBV10-2 and TRBJ2-1, with no clear D. Between the trimmed V and J ends, which lost 1 base and 1 base, there was a span of 14 bases. There are 17 residues in the CDR3. Germline CDR1 is WSHSY and CDR2 is SAAADI. CDR3 in DNA: TGCGCCAGCAGTGAGTTCTGGTTAGCTCGTTCCTACAATGAGCAGTTCTTC. Translating gives CASSEFWLARSYNEQFF.

The rearrangement joins TRBV12-3 or TRBV12-4 to TRBJ2-1; 9 positions match TRBD2. The trim removed 6 bases at V and 6 bases at J, leaving 6 bases unmatched. This CDR3 region has 14 residues. The CDR3 nucleotides read TGTGCCAGCAGCCGGACTAGCGTAGGCAATGAGCAGTTCTTC. As protein: CASSRTSVGNEQFF.

V gene TRBV9 combines with J gene TRBJ2-1; 7 nucleotides match TRBD1. Trimming cost V 0 bases and J 4 bases; bases outside gene matches: 7. Germline CDR1 reads SGDLS; CDR2 reads YYNGEE. The CDR3 is 16 amino acids. CDR3 region: CASSVDDYRGYNEQFF. In DNA, the CDR3 is TGTGCCAGCAGCGTAGACGATTACAGGGGATACAATGAGCAGTTCTTC.